These 20 T cell receptor beta chains originate from one sample sequenced in a study of Ad26.COV2.S vaccination and SARS-CoV-2 variants. The sample's treatment: 15 to 20 received Ad26.COV2.S at low or high dose, single or two shots; 5 received placebo; per-sample allocation not given. The samples were gathered on day 63 after the first injection of vaccine or placebo. Assay used: immunoSEQ multiplex PCR; TCRdb lists only in-frame clones, some missing. Of about 410,000 clones in the sample, approximately 91% were seen once. Sequences were derived from peripheral blood, sampled in a trial of Ad26.COV2.S vaccine versus placebo. These receptors all stem from a person between 18 and 65 years old who received the Ad26.COV2.S COVID-19 vaccine or a placebo.

The chain links TRBV2 to TRBJ1-3; D not certain. Per the germline V gene, CDR1 is SNHLY and CDR2 is FYNNEI. V lost 3 bases, J lost 4 bases, and 13 bases lay in between. This CDR3 region has 15 residues. DNA for the CDR3: TGTGCCAGCAGTGAGGAGGGAATCCCCGGAAACACCATATATTTT. It codes for CASSEEGIPGNTIYF.

The chain has TRBV30 and TRBJ2-1; tentatively, D is TRBD2 (6 bases). V lost 2 bases and J 10 bases, leaving 12 bases between the germline ends. CDR1 and CDR2 from the germline V gene are GTSNPN and SVGIG (reference sequence). This CDR3 is built from 12 residues. The CDR3 sequence: CAWSQTSREQFF. The CDR3 DNA sequence: TGTGCCTGGAGTCAGACTAGTCGGGAGCAGTTCTTC.

The chain is built from TRBV28 and TRBJ2-7, with D perhaps matching TRBD1 (6 bases). The germline gives CDR1 MDHEN, CDR2 SYDVKM. The CDR3 contains 14 residues. V was cut by 8 bases and J by 3 bases, with 17 bases left in between. The CDR3 coding sequence is TGTGCCAGCGCACTTACAGGGAAGAACTACGAGCAGTACTTC. It yields the protein CASALTGKNYEQYF.

V usage is TRBV3-1 (or the pseudogene TRBV3-2) and J usage is TRBJ2-7; 8 positions match TRBD2. V lost 4 bases, J lost 2 bases, and 7 bases stayed unmatched. Germline V gene data show CDR1 as LGHDT and CDR2 as YNNKEL (reference sequence). The CDR3 extends over 15 amino acids. CDR3 sequence: CASSRSSGQPYEQYF. In DNA, the CDR3 is TGTGCCAGCAGCCGATCTAGCGGGCAACCCTACGAGCAGTACTTC.

In the case of this clone: The same CDR3 is also encoded by other DNA sequences in this sample. DNA for the CDR3: TGTGCCAGCAGTTACTCGAGGGGCTACGAGCAGTACTTC. Translation: CASSYSRGYEQYF. This chain joins TRBV6-5 and TRBJ2-7, with D possibly called TRBD1 or TRBD2 (5 bases each). In germline, CDR1 is MNHEY, CDR2 SVGAGI. Trimming cost V 0 bases and J 3 bases, with 6 bases left between them. The CDR3 spans 13 residues.

The V call is TRBV28, the J call TRBJ2-7; D might be TRBD1 or TRBD2, each matching 5 bases. With 8 bases removed from V and 7 bases from J, the gap between germline ends came to 24 bases. The CDR3 is made up of 15 amino acids. Germline values: CDR1 MDHEN, CDR2 SYDVKM. CDR3 coding DNA: TGTGCCAGCTCCCCCCCGCCGGGGACCCGGGGAGAGCAGTACTTC. Translated: CASSPPPGTRGEQYF.

The chain recombines TRBV7-9 with TRBJ2-5; 8 nucleotides align to TRBD2. This CDR3 contains 14 residues. The V gene end was trimmed by 4 bases and the J gene end by 5 bases; junction bases not matched to a gene: 6. Germline V gene data show CDR1 as SEHNR and CDR2 as FQNEAQ (reference sequence). The CDR3 sequence: CASSYSGGEETQYF. CDR3 DNA: TGTGCCAGCAGCTACTCGGGAGGGGAGGAGACCCAGTACTTC.

The chain joins TRBV28 to TRBJ2-7; TRBD1 agrees at 7 bases. Germline V CDR1 and CDR2: MDHEN, SYDVKM. With 4 bases clipped from V and 0 bases from J, the junction kept 3 bases outside the gene matches. The CDR3 totals 14 residues. CDR3 amino acids: CASSSGTVSYEQYF. DNA of the CDR3: TGTGCCAGCAGTTCTGGGACAGTCTCCTACGAGCAGTACTTC.

The rearrangement uses TRBV30 and TRBJ1-3, with D possibly TRBD1 on 6 matching bases. CDR1 GTSNPN and CDR2 SVGIG come from the germline V gene (reference sequence). V was pared by 4 bases and J by 3 bases, with 10 bases between. This CDR3 region has 13 residues. CDR3 loop: CAWTTGNGNTIYF. The CDR3 DNA reads as TGTGCCTGGACCACAGGGAATGGAAACACCATATATTTT. Full variable domain (missing parts from reference TRBV30 and TRBJ1-3): SQTIHQWPATLVQPVGSPLSLECTVEGTSNPNLYWYRQAAGRGLQLLFYSVGIGQISSEVPQNLSASRPQDRQFILSSKKLLLSDSGFYLCAWTTGNGNTIYFGEGSWLTVV.

V gene TRBV19 combines with J gene TRBJ1-5; 8 bases are shared with TRBD1. Germline V CDR1 and CDR2: LNHDA, SQIVND (reference sequence). This CDR3 region has 16 residues. J gave up 3 bases and V 3 bases, and 7 bases lay outside the gene matches. In DNA form, the CDR3 reads TGTGCCAGTAGTATGGTCGACAGGGGCTTCAATCAGCCCCAGCATTTT. Protein: CASSMVDRGFNQPQHF.

This chain connects TRBV5-4 to TRBJ1-5; 10 nucleotides agree with TRBD1. The CDR3 has 15 residues. V lost 4 bases to trimming and J lost 6 bases; unmatched junction nucleotides: 7. Germline CDR1 SGHNT, CDR2 YYREEE (reference sequence). The CDR3 coding sequence is TGTGCCAGCAGCCGGGACAGGGGAAGAGCTCAGCCCCAGCATTTT. This translates into CASSRDRGRAQPQHF.

This chain uses TRBV28 with TRBJ1-1; D unresolved. Germline CDR1 is MDHEN and CDR2 is SYDVKM. Trimming took off 6 bases at V and 5 bases at J, with 16 bases between the two ends. There are 14 residues in the CDR3. In nucleotides, the CDR3 is TGTGCCAGCAGGTGGCCCCCCGACCCGACTGAAGCTTTCTTT. Amino acid sequence: CASRWPPDPTEAFF. The complete variable domain, with remaining parts taken from reference TRBV28 and TRBJ1-1, reads DVKVTQSSRYLVKRTGEKVFLECVQDMDHENMFWYRQDPGLGLRLIYFSYDVKMKEKGDIPEGYSVSREKKERFSLILESASTNQTSMYLCASRWPPDPTEAFFGQGTRLTVV.

Notes on this clone: Distinct nucleotide sequences in the sample also encode this CDR3. This chain links TRBV11-2 with TRBJ2-3, with D uncertain. The V gene's germline CDR1 is SGHAT and CDR2 FQNNGV. This CDR3 region has 12 residues. V was trimmed by 6 bases and J by 4 bases, leaving 8 bases between them. CDR3 sequence (DNA): TGTGCCAGCAGTCCTAGTGCAGATACGCAGTATTTT. Translating gives CASSPSADTQYF.

This clone came up once. This chain connects TRBV5-1 to TRBJ2-3; D is unclear. Trimming removed 4 bases from V and 4 bases from J, with 13 bases in between. The CDR3 contains 14 residues. Per germline, CDR1 SGHRS and CDR2 YFSETQ. The chain's CDR3 is CASSGRLGSDTQYF. CDR3 DNA: TGCGCCAGCAGCGGTAGATTAGGATCAGATACGCAGTATTTT.

The chain combines TRBV6-5 with TRBJ2-1; D is unclear. Trimming removed 6 bases at V and 10 bases at J, with 13 bases between. This CDR3 comprises 12 residues. Germline V gene data show CDR1 as MNHEY and CDR2 as SVGAGI. DNA for the CDR3: TGTGCCAGCAGACCGGGTCGGGCGGAGCAGTTCTTC. Translation gives CASRPGRAEQFF.

The chain carries TRBV9 and TRBJ2-7, with TRBD2 identical over 13 bases. The trim removed 2 bases at V and 7 bases at J, leaving 6 bases unmatched. CDR1 SGDLS and CDR2 YYNGEE come from the germline V gene. This CDR3 has 15 residues. This CDR3 is CASSVSPGLAGEQYF. CDR3 in DNA: TGTGCCAGCAGCGTTAGCCCGGGACTAGCGGGGGAGCAGTACTTC.

This clone was found once. The chain combines TRBV19 with TRBJ2-7, with D perhaps being TRBD1 or TRBD2 (5 bases each). Germline values: CDR1 LNHDA, CDR2 SQIVND (reference sequence). V shed 3 bases and J shed 4 bases, with 16 bases lying between them. This CDR3 has 15 amino acids. The CDR3 DNA follows: TGTGCCAGTAGTATGTCTACAGGAGGCAGGTACGAGCAGTACTTC. Protein product: CASSMSTGGRYEQYF.

The genes are TRBV4-3 and TRBJ2-7; 10 nucleotides match TRBD1. CDR3 length: 16 residues. Germline V lookup: CDR1 LGHNA, CDR2 YSLEER. The ends lost 0 bases at V and 3 bases at J; junction bases unmatched: 5. CDR3 region: CASSQDRGQGIYEQYF. The CDR3, as DNA: TGCGCCAGCAGCCAAGATCGGGGACAGGGGATCTACGAGCAGTACTTC.

The V and J genes are TRBV5-4 and TRBJ1-3; maybe TRBD1 (5 bases). CDR3 length equals 14 residues. The germline CDR1 and CDR2 sequences are SGHNT and YYREEE (reference sequence). V was clipped by 7 bases and J by 4 bases, with 15 bases between them. The CDR3, as DNA: TGTGCCAGCCAGGAACGGGGCGCCGGAAACACCATATATTTT. Residues: CASQERGAGNTIYF.

V and J are TRBV4-2 and TRBJ2-1; 10 bases are a match to TRBD2. CDR3 length: 16 residues. With 2 bases clipped from V and 8 bases from J, the junction kept 9 bases outside the gene matches. Germline V lookup: CDR1 LGHNA, CDR2 YNFKEQ. The CDR3 loop is CASSQLLAGIKDEQFF. The CDR3 region has the DNA TGTGCCAGCAGCCAACTACTAGCGGGAATTAAGGATGAGCAGTTCTTC.